What follows are 21 T cell receptor beta chains derived from one specimen sequenced in a study of OX40 agonist ivuxolimab in advanced cancers. The method was immunoSEQ multiplex PCR; TCRdb's version includes in-frame clones alone and lacks a portion of them. The sample includes some 25,000 clones, roughly 73% seen only once; the top ten take roughly a quarter. Sequences were derived from CD4+ or CD8+ T cells sorted from blood, sampled in a trial of the OX40 agonist ivuxolimab. The receptors were sampled from an adult with an advanced solid tumor such as melanoma, head and neck, liver or kidney cancer.

The gene calls are TRBV7-3 and TRBJ1-1; D is unresolved. Trimming removed 9 bases from V and 6 bases from J, with 11 bases in between. Germline values: CDR1 SGHTA, CDR2 FQGTGA. This CDR3 is built from 11 residues. The CDR3 coding sequence is TGTGCCAGTATCGTAGGGTCTGAAGCTTTCTTT. It yields the protein CASIVGSEAFF.

The chain employs TRBV6-5 and TRBJ1-1; D is unclear. CDR1 is MNHEY, CDR2 SVGAGI, per germline. The V and J ends lost 2 bases and 1 base respectively, with 5 bases between them. This CDR3 comprises 13 residues. CDR3 nucleotides: TGTGCCAGCAGTTACGGGTCGAACACTGAAGCTTTCTTT. Its translation is CASSYGSNTEAFF.

The rearrangement uses TRBV5-4 and TRBJ2-5; no definite D call. CDR3 length equals 16 residues. V shed 0 bases and J shed 0 bases, with 12 bases lying between them. From germline, CDR1 is SGHNT and CDR2 YYREEE (reference sequence). CDR3 sequence: CASSLVSPADQETQYF. The DNA for the CDR3 is TGTGCCAGCAGCTTGGTCTCACCAGCCGACCAAGAGACCCAGTACTTC. Filled out from reference TRBV5-4 and TRBJ2-5, the complete variable domain reads ETGVTQSPTHLIKTRGQQVTLRCSSQSGHNTVSWYQQALGQGPQFIFQYYREEENGRGNFPPRFSGLQFPNYSSELNVNALELDDSALYLCASSLVSPADQETQYFGPGTRLLVL.

This sequence joins TRBV6-5 and TRBJ2-2, with D perhaps TRBD2 (5 bases). V was clipped by 4 bases and J by 1 base, with 7 bases between them. Germline CDR1 is MNHEY and CDR2 is SVGAGI. This CDR3 spans 14 amino acids. CDR3 in DNA: TGTGCCAGCAGTTTTAGCGAGAACACCGGGGAGCTGTTTTTT. Translating gives CASSFSENTGELFF.

V usage is TRBV30 and J usage is TRBJ1-2, with 7 nucleotides matching TRBD1. V lost 1 base and J lost 2; bases outside the gene matches: 7. This CDR3 has 15 residues. CDR1 is GTSNPN, CDR2 SVGIG, per germline (reference sequence). CDR3 protein: CAWSDPLQGNYGYTF. The CDR3 DNA reads as TGTGCCTGGAGTGACCCCCTACAGGGGAACTATGGCTACACCTTC.

This clone is medium-sized in the sample. V and J are TRBV28 and TRBJ2-7; TRBD2 matches 9 bases. V was clipped by 6 bases and J by 6 bases; unmatched bases: 6. Germline-derived CDR1 and CDR2 are MDHEN and SYDVKM. The CDR3 has 13 residues. The CDR3 DNA follows: TGTGCCAGCAGCCGCGGGGGGGAGGGCGAGCAGTACTTC. Encoded protein: CASSRGGEGEQYF.

The genes are TRBV19 and TRBJ1-1; the D gene is possibly TRBD1 (5 bases). Germline V gene sequence: CDR1 LNHDA, CDR2 SQIVND (reference sequence). The CDR3 sequence is 13 residues long. Trimming shortened V by 5 bases and J by 3 bases, and 10 bases separated the two germline ends. CDR3 loop: CASSVGGYTEAFF. CDR3 nucleotides: TGTGCCAGTAGTGTTGGGGGTTACACTGAAGCTTTCTTT.

This clone has a single count. The chain couples TRBV9 to TRBJ1-1, with D possibly TRBD1 on 6 matching bases. The CDR3 runs 14 residues. Germline CDR1 is SGDLS and CDR2 is YYNGEE. The V end lost 0 bases, the J end lost 6 bases, and 12 bases lay between the germline ends. The CDR3, as DNA: TGTGCCAGCAGCGTAGGCCCACAGGGAGCTGAAGCTTTCTTT. It specifies CASSVGPQGAEAFF.

The V call is TRBV27, the J call TRBJ2-5; 8 bases fit TRBD2. J lost 2 bases, V lost 2 bases, and 7 bases had no gene match. Per germline, CDR1 MNHEY and CDR2 SMNVEV (reference sequence). The CDR3 spans 16 residues. The CDR3 DNA reads as TGTGCCAGCAGTTTAGGACCGGGGGGGCGTCAAGAGACCCAGTACTTC. Translated, it gives CASSLGPGGRQETQYF.

The chain employs TRBV6-6 and TRBJ2-7, with D possibly matching TRBD1 (6 bases). With 2 bases removed from V and 5 bases from J, the gap between germline ends came to 16 bases. The CDR3 is made up of 15 amino acids. Germline V lookup: CDR1 MNHNY, CDR2 SVGAGI (reference sequence). CDR3 region: CASSYVQGTRNEQYF. CDR3 sequence (DNA): TGTGCCAGCAGTTACGTACAGGGTACGAGGAACGAGCAGTACTTC.

The J gene is TRBJ1-5, the V gene TRBV19; tentative D call: TRBD1 (6 bases). V shed 9 bases and J shed 0 bases, with 21 bases lying between them. CDR1 LNHDA and CDR2 SQIVND come from the germline V gene (reference sequence). CDR3 size: 17 residues. CDR3 nucleotides: TGTGCCAGCACTCCACAGGGTCCCCTTTATAGCAATCAGCCCCAGCATTTT. Amino acids: CASTPQGPLYSNQPQHF.

The V call is TRBV9, the J call TRBJ1-1, with D unclear. V was clipped by 6 bases and J by 1 base, with 10 bases between them. The CDR3 is 13 amino acids. Germline CDR1 and CDR2: SGDLS and YYNGEE. The CDR3 sequence is CASNPSGNTEAFF. The CDR3 DNA reads as TGTGCCAGCAACCCTTCGGGGAACACTGAAGCTTTCTTT.

This chain links TRBV7-9 with TRBJ2-5; 10 positions agree with TRBD2. Germline assignment: CDR1 SEHNR and CDR2 FQNEAQ (reference sequence). This CDR3 contains 18 residues. Trimming took 0 bases from V and 3 from J; bases not matched to a gene: 10. CDR3 sequence reads: CASSLAWGSGGQKETQYF. The CDR3 DNA is TGTGCCAGCAGCTTAGCGTGGGGTAGCGGGGGGCAAAAAGAGACCCAGTACTTC. The whole variable domain, remainder taken from reference TRBV7-9 and TRBJ2-5, is DTGVSQNPRHKITKRGQNVTFRCDPISEHNRLYWYRQTLGQGPEFLTYFQNEAQLEKSRLLSDRFSAERPKGSFSTLEIQRTEQGDSAMYLCASSLAWGSGGQKETQYFGPGTRLLVL.

V is TRBV7-8 and J is TRBJ2-1; no clear D gene. Germline values: CDR1 SGHVS, CDR2 FQNEAQ. Trimming took off 1 base at V and 0 bases at J, with 4 bases between the two ends. The CDR3 runs to 14 residues. The CDR3 DNA is TGTGCCAGCAGCTTAGTTGACTCCTACAATGAGCAGTTCTTC. It codes for CASSLVDSYNEQFF.

The chain joins TRBV27 to TRBJ2-7; 12 bases align to TRBD1. Germline loops: CDR1 MNHEY, CDR2 SMNVEV (reference sequence). Germline trimming cut 2 bases from V and 5 bases from J; bases unmatched to any gene: 1. This CDR3 is built from 14 residues. CDR3 in DNA: TGTGCCAGCAGTTTAGGGACAGGGGGCCACGAGCAGTACTTC. Protein product: CASSLGTGGHEQYF.

The J gene is TRBJ2-7, the V gene TRBV25-1; 8 bases match TRBD2. This CDR3 contains 14 residues. Trimming removed 5 bases from V and 6 bases from J; junction bases left unmatched: 9. Germline V gene data show CDR1 as MGHDK and CDR2 as SYGVNS. CDR3 sequence reads: CASSITGGPIEQYF. In DNA form, the CDR3 reads TGTGCCAGCAGTATCACGGGAGGGCCAATCGAGCAGTACTTC.

This chain links TRBV27 with TRBJ2-1; D not resolved. V was cut by 2 bases and J by 8 bases, with 16 bases left in between. The length of the CDR3 is 15 residues. The germline V gene has CDR1 MNHEY and CDR2 SMNVEV (reference sequence). CDR3 in DNA: TGTGCCAGCAGTTTACGCCCCGACATGACCGATGAGCAGTTCTTC. Protein sequence: CASSLRPDMTDEQFF.

The V and J genes are TRBV6-5 and TRBJ2-7; no clear D. The CDR3 has 14 residues. Deletions cut 0 bases from V and 0 bases from J, with 6 bases between. From germline, CDR1 is MNHEY and CDR2 SVGAGI. CDR3 in amino acids: CASSYSAPSYEQYF. The DNA of the CDR3 is TGTGCCAGCAGTTACTCGGCACCCTCCTACGAGCAGTACTTC.

There are a few counts of this clone. The chain combines TRBV4-1 with TRBJ2-7; TRBD2 might be the D (5 bases). Trimming removed 3 bases from V and 0 bases from J, with 6 bases in between. The CDR3 runs to 13 residues. Germline CDR1 MGHRA, CDR2 YSYEKL. Here the CDR3 reads CASSQAGSYEQYF. The CDR3 bases are TGCGCCAGCAGCCAGGCGGGCTCCTACGAGCAGTACTTC.

This chain links TRBV6-6 with TRBJ2-7, with 8 bases aligning to TRBD1. This CDR3 has 13 residues. Trimming at V came to 6 bases and at J to 2 bases, leaving 3 bases not matched to a gene. Per germline, CDR1 MNHNY and CDR2 SVGAGI (reference sequence). The CDR3 nucleotides are TGTGCCAGCAGATCGGACAGGGCCTACGAGCAGTACTTC. Protein: CASRSDRAYEQYF.

This chain uses TRBV9 with TRBJ2-7, with D maybe TRBD1 (5 bases). The germline gives CDR1 SGDLS, CDR2 YYNGEE. This CDR3 comprises 14 residues. V dropped 0 bases and J dropped 1 base, with 8 bases sitting between them. The CDR3 nucleotides read TGTGCCAGCAGCGTAGTCGACAGATCCTACGAGCAGTACTTC. This codes for CASSVVDRSYEQYF.